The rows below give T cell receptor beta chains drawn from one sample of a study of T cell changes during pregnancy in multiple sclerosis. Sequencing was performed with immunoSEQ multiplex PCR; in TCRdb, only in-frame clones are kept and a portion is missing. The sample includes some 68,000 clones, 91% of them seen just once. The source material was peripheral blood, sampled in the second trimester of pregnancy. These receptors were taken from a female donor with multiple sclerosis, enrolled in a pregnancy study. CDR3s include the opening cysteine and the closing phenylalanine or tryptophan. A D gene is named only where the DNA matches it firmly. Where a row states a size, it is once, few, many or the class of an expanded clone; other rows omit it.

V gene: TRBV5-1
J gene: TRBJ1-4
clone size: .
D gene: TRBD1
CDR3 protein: CASSPTNRQGQEKLFF
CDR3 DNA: TGCGCCAGCAGCCCGACTAACAGACAGGGTCAGGAAAAACTGTTTTTT

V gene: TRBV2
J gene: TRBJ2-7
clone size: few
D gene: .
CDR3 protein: CASTRGADSYEQYF
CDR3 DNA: TGTGCCAGCACCCGGGGGGCGGACTCCTACGAGCAGTACTTC

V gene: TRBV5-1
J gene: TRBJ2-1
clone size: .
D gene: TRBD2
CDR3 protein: CASSALAGVADEQFF
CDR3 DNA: TGCGCCAGCAGCGCACTAGCGGGAGTAGCAGATGAGCAGTTCTTC

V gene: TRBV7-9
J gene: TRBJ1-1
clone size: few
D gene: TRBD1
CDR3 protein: CASSLASGTGETEAFF
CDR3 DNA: TGTGCCAGCAGCTTGGCCTCCGGGACAGGTGAAACTGAAGCTTTCTTT

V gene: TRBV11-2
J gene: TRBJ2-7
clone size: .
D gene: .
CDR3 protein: CASSLEATVIYEQYF
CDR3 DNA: TGTGCCAGCAGCTTAGAAGCGACAGTGATCTACGAGCAGTACTTC

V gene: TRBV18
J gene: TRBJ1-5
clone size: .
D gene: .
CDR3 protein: CASSPQPAGRLAQPQHF
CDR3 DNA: TGTGCCAGCTCACCCCAACCAGCAGGGAGGCTTGCTCAGCCCCAGCATTTT

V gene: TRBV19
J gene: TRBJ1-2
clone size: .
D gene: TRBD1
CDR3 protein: CASSRQGPLPSYTF
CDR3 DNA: TGTGCCAGTAGCCGACAGGGCCCCCTTCCATCCTACACCTTC

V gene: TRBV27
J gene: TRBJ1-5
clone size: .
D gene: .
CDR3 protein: CASTTGNSNQPQHF
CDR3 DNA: TGTGCCAGCACGACGGGAAATAGCAATCAGCCCCAGCATTTT

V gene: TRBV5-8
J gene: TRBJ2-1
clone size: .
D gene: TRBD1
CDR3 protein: CASSWDRAIYNEQFF
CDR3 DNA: TGTGCCAGCAGCTGGGACAGGGCAATTTACAATGAGCAGTTCTTC

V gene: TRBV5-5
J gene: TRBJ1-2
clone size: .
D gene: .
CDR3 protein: CASSLVGRAGDYGYTF
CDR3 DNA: TGTGCCAGCAGCTTGGTAGGCAGGGCAGGGGACTATGGCTACACCTTC

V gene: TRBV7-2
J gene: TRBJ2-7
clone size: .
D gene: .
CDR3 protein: CASSLRGGSSYEQYF
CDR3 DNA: TGTGCCAGCAGCTTAAGGGGGGGCAGCTCCTACGAGCAGTACTTC

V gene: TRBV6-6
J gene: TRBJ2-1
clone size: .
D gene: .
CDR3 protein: CASSLTSSYNEQFF
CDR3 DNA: TGTGCCAGCAGTTTGACAAGCTCCTACAATGAGCAGTTCTTC

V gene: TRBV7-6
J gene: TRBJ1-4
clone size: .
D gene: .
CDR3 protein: CASSPRSRRTTNEKLFF
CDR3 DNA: TGTGCCAGCAGTCCGAGATCCCGCAGGACAACTAATGAAAAACTGTTTTTT

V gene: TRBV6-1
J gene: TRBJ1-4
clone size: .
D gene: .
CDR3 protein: CASRFGGGEKLFF
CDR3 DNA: TGTGCCAGCAGATTCGGGGGGGGTGAAAAACTGTTTTTT

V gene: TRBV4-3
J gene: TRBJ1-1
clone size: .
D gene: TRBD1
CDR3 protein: CASSQGDSRVQAFF
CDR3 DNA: TGCGCCAGCAGCCAGGGGGACAGTAGAGTTCAGGCTTTCTTT

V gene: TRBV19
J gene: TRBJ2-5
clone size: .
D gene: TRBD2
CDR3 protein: CASSFRLAIGETQYF
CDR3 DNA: TGTGCCAGTAGTTTCAGACTAGCGATAGGGGAGACCCAGTACTTC

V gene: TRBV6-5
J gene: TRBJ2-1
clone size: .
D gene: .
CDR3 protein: CASSYSARGVYNEQFF
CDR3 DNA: TGTGCCAGCAGTTACTCAGCCAGGGGGGTATACAATGAGCAGTTCTTC

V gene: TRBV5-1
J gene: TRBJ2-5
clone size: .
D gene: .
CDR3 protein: CASSRGQQETQYF
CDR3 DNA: TGCGCCAGCAGCCGCGGACAACAAGAGACCCAGTACTTC

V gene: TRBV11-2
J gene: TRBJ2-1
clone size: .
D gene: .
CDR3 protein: CASSLDGASSYNEQFF
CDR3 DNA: TGTGCCAGCAGCTTAGATGGGGCTAGCTCCTACAATGAGCAGTTCTTC

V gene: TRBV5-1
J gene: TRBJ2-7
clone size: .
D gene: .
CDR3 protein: CASSLTDSYEQYF
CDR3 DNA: TGCGCCAGCAGCTTAACGGACAGCTACGAGCAGTACTTC

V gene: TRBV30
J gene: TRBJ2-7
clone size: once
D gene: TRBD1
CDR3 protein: CAWSGGTGDYEQYF
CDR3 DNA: TGTGCCTGGAGTGGCGGGACAGGGGACTACGAGCAGTACTTC

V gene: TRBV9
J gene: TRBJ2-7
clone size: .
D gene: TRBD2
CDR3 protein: CASNPSGSFVKVDEQYF
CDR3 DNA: TGTGCCAGCAACCCTAGCGGGAGCTTTGTTAAAGTTGACGAGCAGTACTTC

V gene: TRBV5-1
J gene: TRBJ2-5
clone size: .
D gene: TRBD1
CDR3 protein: CASSWTGGQGETQYF
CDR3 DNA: TGCGCCAGCAGCTGGACAGGGGGACAAGGAGAGACCCAGTACTTC

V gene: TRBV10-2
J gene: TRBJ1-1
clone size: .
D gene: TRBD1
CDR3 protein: CASSDGFLGGGIEAFF
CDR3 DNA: TGCGCCAGCAGTGATGGCTTTTTAGGGGGCGGGATTGAAGCTTTCTTT

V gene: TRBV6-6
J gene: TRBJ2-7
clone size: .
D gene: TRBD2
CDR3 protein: CASSYGRAGIYEQYF
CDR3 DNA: TGTGCCAGCAGTTACGGGAGGGCAGGCATCTACGAGCAGTACTTC

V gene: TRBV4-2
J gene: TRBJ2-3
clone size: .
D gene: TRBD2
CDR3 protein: CASTGGASGGADTQYF
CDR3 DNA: TGTGCCAGCACAGGGGGCGCTAGCGGGGGGGCAGATACGCAGTATTTT

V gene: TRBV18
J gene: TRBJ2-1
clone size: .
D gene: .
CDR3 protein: CASSPYRGWYNEQFF
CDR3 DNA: TGTGCCAGCTCACCATACCGGGGTTGGTACAATGAGCAGTTCTTC

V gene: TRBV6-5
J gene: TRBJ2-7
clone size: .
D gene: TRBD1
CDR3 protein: CASSYRGQGTYEQYF
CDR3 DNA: TGTGCCAGCAGTTACCGGGGACAGGGGACATACGAGCAGTACTTC